This T cell receptor (beta chain) was retrieved from a study of blood T cell repertoires in COVID-19. At the level of the study: Researchers got acute and convalescent COVID-19 samples from the United States, Italy and Spain. Sample material is recorded as cDNA or gDNA derived from T cells, B-cell-depleted T cells, or PBMCs.

The CDR3 length is 13 residues. The junction had 7 bases not matched to a gene; V was cut back by 3 bases and J by 5 bases. Germline CDR1 reads DFQATT; CDR2 reads SNEGSKA (reference sequence). This clone was recorded many times. Per the authors' pipeline: Counts of nucleated cells, estimated from reference gene primer amplification, were obtained. Produced via immunoSEQ multiplex PCR; TCRdb's table is partial and in-frame only. V and J calls and clone size are copied from that table; D and trimming were computed from the DNA. The top ten clones hold roughly 31% of a sample with about 100,000 clones, about 80% of them seen once.

The chain recombines TRBV20-1 with TRBJ2-7, with 7 bases matching TRBD2. This sequence originates from a man aged 70 or older with active or convalescent COVID-19. The sequencing input was peripheral blood. In nucleotides, the CDR3 is TGCAGTGCTAGTGGTCTAGCGGCGCACGAGCAGTACTTC. Protein: CSASGLAAHEQYF.